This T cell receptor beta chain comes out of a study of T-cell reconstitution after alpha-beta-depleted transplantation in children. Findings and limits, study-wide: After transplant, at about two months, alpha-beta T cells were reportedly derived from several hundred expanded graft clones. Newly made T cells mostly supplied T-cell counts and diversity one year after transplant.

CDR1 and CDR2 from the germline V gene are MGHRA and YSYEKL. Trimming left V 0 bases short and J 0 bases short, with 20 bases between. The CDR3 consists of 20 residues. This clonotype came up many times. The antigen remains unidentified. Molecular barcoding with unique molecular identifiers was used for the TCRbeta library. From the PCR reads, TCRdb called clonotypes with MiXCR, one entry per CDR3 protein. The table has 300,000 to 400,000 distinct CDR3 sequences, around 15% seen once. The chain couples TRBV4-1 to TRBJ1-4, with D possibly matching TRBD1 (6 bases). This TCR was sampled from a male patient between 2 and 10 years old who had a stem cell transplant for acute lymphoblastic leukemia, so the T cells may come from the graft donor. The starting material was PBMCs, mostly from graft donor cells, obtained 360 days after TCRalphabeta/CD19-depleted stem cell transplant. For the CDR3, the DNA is TGCGCCAGCAGCCAAGATCCCCAGGGGCAGGTCCATGCAACTAATGAAAAACTGTTTTTT. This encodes CASSQDPQGQVHATNEKLFF.